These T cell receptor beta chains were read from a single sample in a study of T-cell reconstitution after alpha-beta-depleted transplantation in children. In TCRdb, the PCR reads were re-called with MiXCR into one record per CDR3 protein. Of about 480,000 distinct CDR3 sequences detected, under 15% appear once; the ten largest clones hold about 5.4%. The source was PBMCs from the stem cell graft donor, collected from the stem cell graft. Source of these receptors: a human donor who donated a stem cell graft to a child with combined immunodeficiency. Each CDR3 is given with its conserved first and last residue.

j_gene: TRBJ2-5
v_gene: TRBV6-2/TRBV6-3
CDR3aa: CASSLDDETQYF

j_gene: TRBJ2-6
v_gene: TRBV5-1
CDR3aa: CASSLPSLISSGANVLTF

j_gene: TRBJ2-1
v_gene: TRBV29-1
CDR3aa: CSVVPSSGTFYNEQFF

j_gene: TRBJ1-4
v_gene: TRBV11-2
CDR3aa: CASSIDRDEKLFF

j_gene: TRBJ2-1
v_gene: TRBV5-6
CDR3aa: CASSTEWGLNEQFF

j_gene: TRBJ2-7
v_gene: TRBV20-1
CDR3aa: CSAREPSGGTYEQYF

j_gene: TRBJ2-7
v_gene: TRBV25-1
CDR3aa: CASSESLRASGTGDEQYF

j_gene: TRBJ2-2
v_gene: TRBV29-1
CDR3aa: CSGKNTGELFF

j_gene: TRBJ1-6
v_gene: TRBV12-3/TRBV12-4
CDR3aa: CASTPDRGRNSPLHF

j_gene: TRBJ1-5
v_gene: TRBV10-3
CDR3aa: CAISQGQTINQPQHF

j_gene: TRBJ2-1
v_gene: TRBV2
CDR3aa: CASNIGVNNEQFF

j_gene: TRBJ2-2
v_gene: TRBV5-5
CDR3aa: CASSLVQGGLAGGELFF

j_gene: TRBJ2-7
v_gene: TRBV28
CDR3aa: CASTKRSRIYEQYF

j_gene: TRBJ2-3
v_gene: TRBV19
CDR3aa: CASSGSPWGDTQYF

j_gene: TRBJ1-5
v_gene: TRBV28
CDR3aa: CASSPRLGTHQPQHF

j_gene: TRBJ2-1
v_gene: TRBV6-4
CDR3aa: CASSEDGYSNEQFF

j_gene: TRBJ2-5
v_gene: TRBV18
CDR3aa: CASSPPEEETQYF

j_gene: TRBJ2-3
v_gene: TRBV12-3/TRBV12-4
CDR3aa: CASSSMAGGTDTQYF

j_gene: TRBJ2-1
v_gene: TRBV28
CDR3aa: CASSQGRGYSYNEQFF

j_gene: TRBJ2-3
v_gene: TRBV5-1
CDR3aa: CASSIGLPDTQYF

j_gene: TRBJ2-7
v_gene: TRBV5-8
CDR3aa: CASSNRDRATYEQYF

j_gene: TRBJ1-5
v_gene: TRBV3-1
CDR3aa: CASSQGGVKSNQPQHF

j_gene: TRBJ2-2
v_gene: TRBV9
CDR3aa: CASSVAPLAGVTTGELFF

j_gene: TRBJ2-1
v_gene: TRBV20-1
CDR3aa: CSFLAGVMAYNEQFF

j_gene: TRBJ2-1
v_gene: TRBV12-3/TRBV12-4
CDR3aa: CASSPPLGVEQFF

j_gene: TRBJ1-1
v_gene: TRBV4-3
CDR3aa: CASSRDRVWDTEAFF

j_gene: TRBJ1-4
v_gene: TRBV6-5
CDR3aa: CASSYSETGSELFF

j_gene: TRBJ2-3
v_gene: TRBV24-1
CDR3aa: CATSDQRRDRVLDTQYF

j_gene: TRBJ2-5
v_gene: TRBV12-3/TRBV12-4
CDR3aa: CASSLQQETQYF

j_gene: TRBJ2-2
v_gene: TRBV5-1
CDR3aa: CASSGIFQANTGELFF

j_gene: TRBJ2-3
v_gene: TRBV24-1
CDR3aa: CATIYPGQGVADTQYF

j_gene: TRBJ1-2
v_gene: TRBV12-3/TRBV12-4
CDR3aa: CASSLLQHYGYTF

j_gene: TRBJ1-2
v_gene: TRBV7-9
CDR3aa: CASSPQMDSYGYTF

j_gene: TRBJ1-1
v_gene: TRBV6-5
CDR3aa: CASSSALGGSEAFF

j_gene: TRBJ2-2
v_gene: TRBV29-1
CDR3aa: CSVAGMRTGELFF

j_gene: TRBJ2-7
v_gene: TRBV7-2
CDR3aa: CASSSRGRIDGYEQYF

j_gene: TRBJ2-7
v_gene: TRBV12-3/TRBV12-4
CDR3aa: CASRGRSGYYEQYF

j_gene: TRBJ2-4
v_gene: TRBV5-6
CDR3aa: CASSLAGRENIQYF

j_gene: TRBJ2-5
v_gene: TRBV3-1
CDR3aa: CASSPYGQQETQYF

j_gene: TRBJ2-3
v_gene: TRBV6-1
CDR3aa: CASSHGWGGTDTQYF